This T cell receptor (beta chain) was captured by sequencing in a study of cytomegalovirus exposure and HLA in healthy donors. Overall study results and limits: The study labeled around 160 TCR beta chains cytomegalovirus-associated. A later analysis reportedly identified an Asian-associated ancestry cluster as carrying fewer N-insertions than the roughly 600-donor mean. CMV serostatus was the only immune exposure information that was available. Presence/absence analyses rested on an assumption that sequencing depth was roughly uniform across donors.

13 Jbeta primers and 60 Vbeta primers were used for the PCR. Here immunoSEQ multiplex PCR was the method, and the copy in TCRdb shows in-frame clones only, minus some. The repertoire includes some 100,000 clones, approximately 76% of them detected once, and 7% to 9% sits in the top ten. With respect to this clone: Its specificity is unknown.

This TCR derives from a woman between 50 and 59 years old in good health and CMV-seropositive. Sequencing was carried out using PBMCs.

Here the CDR3 DNA reads TGTGCCAGCAGCCGGGATGGGGGGGCGACAGATACGCAGTATTTT. Protein product: CASSRDGGATDTQYF. The V call is TRBV2, the J call TRBJ2-3; a possible D gene is TRBD2 (7 bases). Trimming removed 6 bases from V and 3 bases from J, with 16 bases in between. CDR3 length: 15 residues. Germline assignment: CDR1 SNHLY and CDR2 FYNNEI.